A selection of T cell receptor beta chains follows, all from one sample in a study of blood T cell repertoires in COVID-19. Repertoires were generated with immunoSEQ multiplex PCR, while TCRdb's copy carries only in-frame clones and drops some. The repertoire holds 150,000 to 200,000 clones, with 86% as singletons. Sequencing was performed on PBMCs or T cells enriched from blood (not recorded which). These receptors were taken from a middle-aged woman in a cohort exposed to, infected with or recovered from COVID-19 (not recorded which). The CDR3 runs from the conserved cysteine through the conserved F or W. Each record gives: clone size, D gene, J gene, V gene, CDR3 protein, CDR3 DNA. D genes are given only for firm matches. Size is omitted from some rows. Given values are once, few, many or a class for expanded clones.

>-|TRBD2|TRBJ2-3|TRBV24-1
CATSELAGIEDTQYF
TGTGCCACCAGTGAACTAGCGGGCATAGAAGATACGCAGTATTTT
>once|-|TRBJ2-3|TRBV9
CASSVGDKPFTDTQYF
TGTGCCAGCAGCGTAGGGGACAAACCGTTCACAGATACGCAGTATTTT
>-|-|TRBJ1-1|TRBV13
CASSPERTEAFF
TGTGCCAGCAGCCCCGAGAGGACTGAAGCTTTCTTT
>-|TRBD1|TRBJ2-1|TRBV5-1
CASSSTHRGISYNEQFF
TGCGCCAGCAGCTCAACACACAGGGGAATTTCCTACAATGAGCAGTTCTTC
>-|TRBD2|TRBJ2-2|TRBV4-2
CASSQVAGGLPGELFF
TGTGCCAGCAGCCAGGTAGCGGGGGGGCTCCCCGGGGAGCTGTTTTTT
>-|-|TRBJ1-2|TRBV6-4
CANHLDREDGSGYTF
TGTGCCAACCACCTCGATAGGGAGGACGGATCGGGCTACACCTTC
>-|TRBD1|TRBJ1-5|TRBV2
CASKSNRGSNQPQHF
TGTGCCAGCAAATCAAACAGGGGGAGCAATCAGCCCCAGCATTTT
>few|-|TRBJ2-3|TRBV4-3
CASSPEHGDTQYF
TGCGCCAGCAGCCCTGAGCATGGAGATACGCAGTATTTT
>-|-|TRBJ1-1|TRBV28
CASSLERMNTEAFF
TGTGCCAGCAGTTTAGAGCGGATGAACACTGAAGCTTTCTTT
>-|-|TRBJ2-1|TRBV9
CASSVSDGVKQFF
TGTGCCAGCAGCGTATCTGACGGGGTAAAGCAGTTCTTC
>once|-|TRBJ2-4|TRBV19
CASSMGGAKNIQYF
TGTGCCAGTAGTATGGGGGGAGCCAAAAACATTCAGTACTTC
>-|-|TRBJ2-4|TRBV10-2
CASSEPDHGRNIQYF
TGCGCCAGCAGTGAGCCTGACCATGGGAGAAACATTCAGTACTTC
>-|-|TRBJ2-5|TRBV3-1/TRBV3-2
CASSQDGTGGWETQYF
TGTGCCAGCAGCCAAGATGGTACGGGGGGCTGGGAGACCCAGTACTTC
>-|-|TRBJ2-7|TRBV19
CASSDRDTRAGPYEQYF
TGTGCCAGTAGTGACCGGGACACCAGGGCGGGTCCCTACGAGCAGTACTTC
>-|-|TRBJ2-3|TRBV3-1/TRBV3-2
CASSQVSGWSTDTQYF
TGTGCCAGCAGCCAAGTCTCGGGGTGGAGCACAGATACGCAGTATTTT
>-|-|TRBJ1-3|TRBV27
CASSLSSGNTIYF
TGTGCCAGCAGTTTGAGCTCTGGAAACACCATATATTTT
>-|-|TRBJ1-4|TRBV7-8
CASSPLGRPNEKLFF
TGTGCCAGCAGCCCCCTCGGGAGGCCTAATGAAAAACTGTTTTTT
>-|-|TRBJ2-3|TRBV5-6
CASSLGARTDTQYF
TGTGCCAGCAGCTTGGGAGCCCGCACAGATACGCAGTATTTT
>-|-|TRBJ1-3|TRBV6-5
CASSYSGGADTIYF
TGTGCCAGCAGTTACTCGGGAGGGGCGGACACCATATATTTT
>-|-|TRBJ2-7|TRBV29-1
CSVVVQGSFYEQYF
TGCAGCGTTGTCGTCCAGGGGTCGTTCTACGAGCAGTACTTC
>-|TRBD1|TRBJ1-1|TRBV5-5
CASSLALGQGSRNTEAFF
TGTGCCAGCAGCTTGGCCTTGGGACAGGGAAGTCGGAACACTGAAGCTTTCTTT
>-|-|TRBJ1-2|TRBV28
CASSLPRQLYGYTF
TGTGCCAGCAGTTTACCGAGACAGCTCTATGGCTACACCTTC
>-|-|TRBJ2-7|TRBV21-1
CASSKGTGRSYEQYF
TGTGCCAGCAGCAAAGGGACAGGGCGTTCCTACGAGCAGTACTTC
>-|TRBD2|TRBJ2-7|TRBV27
CASKVSGSLYEQYF
TGTGCCAGCAAGGTCAGCGGGAGTCTTTACGAGCAGTACTTC
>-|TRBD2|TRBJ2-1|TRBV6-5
CASSSRMGQRGGQEFF
TGTGCCAGCAGTTCGCGTATGGGCCAGCGGGGGGGCCAGGAGTTCTTC
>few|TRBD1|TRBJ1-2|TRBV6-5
CASSPMTGNYGYTF
TGTGCCAGCAGCCCCATGACAGGGAACTATGGCTACACCTTC
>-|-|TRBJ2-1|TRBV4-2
CASSSARDIWGNLVEFF
TGTGCCAGCAGCTCAGCCAGGGACATATGGGGGAATTTGGTAGAGTTCTTC
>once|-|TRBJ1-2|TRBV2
CASMTTNGYGYTF
TGTGCCAGCATGACAACAAACGGCTATGGCTACACCTTC
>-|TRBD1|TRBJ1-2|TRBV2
CASRDRGHGYTF
TGTGCCAGCAGGGACAGGGGGCATGGCTACACCTTC
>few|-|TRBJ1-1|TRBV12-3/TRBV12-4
CASSPTGRTEAFF
TGTGCCAGCAGTCCTACAGGGCGCACTGAAGCTTTCTTT
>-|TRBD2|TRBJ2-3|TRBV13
CASSRGLAGSSVTQYF
TGTGCCAGCAGCCGGGGACTAGCGGGATCAAGCGTTACGCAGTATTTT
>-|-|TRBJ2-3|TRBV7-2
CASSFFPPGDWTDTQYF
TGTGCCAGCAGCTTCTTCCCTCCGGGAGATTGGACAGATACGCAGTATTTT
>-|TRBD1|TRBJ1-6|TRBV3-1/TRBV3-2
CASSHPDRGYSSYNSPLHF
TGTGCCAGCAGCCACCCGGACAGGGGATATAGCTCCTATAATTCACCCCTCCACTTT
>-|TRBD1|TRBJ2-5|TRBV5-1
CASSPIQGVQETQYF
TGCGCCAGCAGTCCCATACAGGGGGTACAAGAGACCCAGTACTTC
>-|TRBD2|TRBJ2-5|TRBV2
CASTWTSGRETQYF
TGTGCCAGCACCTGGACTAGCGGGAGAGAGACCCAGTACTTC
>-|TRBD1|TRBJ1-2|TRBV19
CASSILGGGYTF
TGTGCCAGTAGTATATTAGGGGGCGGCTACACCTTC
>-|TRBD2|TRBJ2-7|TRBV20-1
CSASILAGAYEQYF
TGCAGTGCTAGTATACTAGCGGGAGCCTACGAGCAGTACTTC
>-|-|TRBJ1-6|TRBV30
CAWSNRDYLSSYNSPLHF
TGTGCCTGGAGTAACAGGGACTACCTGAGCTCCTATAATTCACCCCTCCACTTT
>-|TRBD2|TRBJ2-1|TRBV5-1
CAISIISLQSGGAHEQFF
TGCGCCATATCCATAATTAGCCTCCAAAGCGGGGGGGCCCATGAGCAGTTCTTC
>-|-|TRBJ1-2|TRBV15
CATSRDRASQGVNYGYTF
TGTGCCACCAGCAGAGATCGCGCCAGCCAAGGAGTAAACTATGGCTACACCTTC
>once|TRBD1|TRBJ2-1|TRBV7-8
CASSLARDRVWEQFF
TGTGCCAGCAGCTTAGCGCGGGACAGGGTTTGGGAGCAGTTCTTC
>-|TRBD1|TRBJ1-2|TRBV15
CATSRDYTLRDRGNGYTF
TGTGCCACCAGCAGAGACTATACCTTACGGGACAGGGGGAACGGCTACACCTTC
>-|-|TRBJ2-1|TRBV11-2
CASSFVQVDNEQFF
TGTGCCAGCAGCTTTGTACAGGTAGACAATGAGCAGTTCTTC
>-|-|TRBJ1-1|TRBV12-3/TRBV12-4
CASSFVRWTEAFF
TGTGCCAGCAGTTTCGTGAGGTGGACTGAAGCTTTCTTT
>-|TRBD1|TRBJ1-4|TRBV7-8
CASSISRQGANEKLFF
TGTGCCAGCAGCATATCGAGACAGGGGGCGAATGAAAAACTGTTTTTT
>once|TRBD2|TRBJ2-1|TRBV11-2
CASRVLAGGYNEQFF
TGTGCCAGCAGGGTACTAGCGGGGGGTTACAATGAGCAGTTCTTC
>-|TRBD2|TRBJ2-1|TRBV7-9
CASSSGTSGTYEQFF
TGTGCCAGCAGCTCCGGGACTAGCGGGACCTATGAGCAGTTCTTC
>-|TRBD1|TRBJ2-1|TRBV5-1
CASSLFGTDNNEQFF
TGCGCCAGCAGTTTATTCGGGACAGATAACAATGAGCAGTTCTTC
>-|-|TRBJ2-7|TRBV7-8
CASSPGIMEYF
TGTGCCAGCAGCCCCGGGATTATGGAGTACTTC
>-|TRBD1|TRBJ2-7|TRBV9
CASSPRQGQQYF
TGTGCCAGCAGCCCACGACAGGGTCAACAGTACTTC